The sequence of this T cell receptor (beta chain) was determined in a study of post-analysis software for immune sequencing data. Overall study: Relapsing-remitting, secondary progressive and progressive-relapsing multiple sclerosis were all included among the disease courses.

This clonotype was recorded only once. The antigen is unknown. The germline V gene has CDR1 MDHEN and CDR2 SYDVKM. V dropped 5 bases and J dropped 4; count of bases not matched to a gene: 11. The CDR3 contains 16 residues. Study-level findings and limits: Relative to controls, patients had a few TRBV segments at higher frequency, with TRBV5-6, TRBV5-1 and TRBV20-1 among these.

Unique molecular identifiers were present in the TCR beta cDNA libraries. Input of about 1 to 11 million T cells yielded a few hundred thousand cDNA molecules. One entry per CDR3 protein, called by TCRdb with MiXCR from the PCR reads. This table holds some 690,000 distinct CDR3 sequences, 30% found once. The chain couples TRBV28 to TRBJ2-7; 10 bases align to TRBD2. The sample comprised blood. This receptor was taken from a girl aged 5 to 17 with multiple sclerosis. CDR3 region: CASSGGASSGSYEQYF. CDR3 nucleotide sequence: TGTGCCAGCAGTGGAGGTGCGTCTAGCGGGAGTTACGAGCAGTACTTC.